The TCR beta chain described here comes from a study of Ad26.COV2.S vaccination and SARS-CoV-2 variants. The treatment denotes: 15 to 20 received Ad26.COV2.S at low or high dose, single or two shots; 5 received placebo; per-sample allocation not given. Samples analyzed were those drawn on day 63 after the first vaccine or placebo injection. Some clones are missing from TCRdb's copy, which holds only in-frame ones; the method was immunoSEQ multiplex PCR. This table has about 420,000 clones, over 75% appearing once. J was trimmed by 2 bases and V by 0 bases; bases with no gene match: 8. Germline values: CDR1 LGHNA, CDR2 YNFKEQ. The CDR3 is 17 residues long.

Sample: peripheral blood, taken in a trial of Ad26.COV2.S vaccine versus placebo. The origin of this receptor is a person aged 18-65 years who received the Ad26.COV2.S COVID-19 vaccine or a placebo. V gene TRBV4-2 combines with J gene TRBJ2-3, with 7 bases aligning to TRBD2. The CDR3 here is CASSQDPASGSTDTQYF. The CDR3 DNA sequence: TGTGCCAGCAGCCAAGACCCGGCTAGCGGATCCACAGATACGCAGTATTTT.